This entry features one T cell receptor beta chain sequence. This specimen belongs to a study of blood T cells in healthy people across ages. The CDR3 runs 14 residues. J was trimmed by 8 bases and V by 2 bases; bases with no gene match: 6. CDR1 LGHDT and CDR2 YNNKEL come from the germline V gene (reference sequence). Through a sample-barcoded 5' primer and a J-beta primer mix, a second PCR was run for about 6 to 11 cycles. MiXCR, applied by TCRdb to the 5' RACE reads, yields one record per CDR3 protein. The sample shows about 590,000 distinct CDR3 sequences, about 30% of them seen only once. This receptor was identified in a woman aged 80 or older in good health. Input material: blood. The chain uses TRBV3-1 and TRBJ2-1, with 7 bases identical to TRBD2. The CDR3 DNA sequence: TGTGCCAGCAGCCAAAACGGGGGGTCGTATGAGCAGTTCTTC. Protein product: CASSQNGGSYEQFF.